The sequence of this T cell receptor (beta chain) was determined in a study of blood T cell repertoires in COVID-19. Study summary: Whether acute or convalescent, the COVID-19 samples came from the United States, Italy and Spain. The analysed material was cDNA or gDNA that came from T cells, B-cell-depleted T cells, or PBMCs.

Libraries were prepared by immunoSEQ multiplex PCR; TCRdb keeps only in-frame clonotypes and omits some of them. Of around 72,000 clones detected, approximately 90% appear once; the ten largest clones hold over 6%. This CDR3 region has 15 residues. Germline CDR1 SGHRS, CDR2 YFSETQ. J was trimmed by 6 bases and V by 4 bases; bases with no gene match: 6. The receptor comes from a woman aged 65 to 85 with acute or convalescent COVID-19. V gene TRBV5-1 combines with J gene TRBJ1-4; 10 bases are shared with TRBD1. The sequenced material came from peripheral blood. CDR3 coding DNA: TGCGCCAGCAGCGACGGACAGGGGGTGGATGAAAAACTGTTTTTT. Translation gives CASSDGQGVDEKLFF.